Included here is one T cell receptor beta chain sequence, with context. The sample holds other DNA sequences that translate to the same CDR3. Germline-derived CDR1 and CDR2 are MNHNY and SVGAGI (reference sequence). CDR3 length: 11 residues. The V and J ends lost 9 bases and 5 bases respectively, with 10 bases between them. This sample was included in a study of blood T cell repertoires in COVID-19. Study details: Spain, Italy and the United States supplied samples that represented acute and convalescent COVID-19. PBMCs, B-cell-depleted T cells, or T cells were the source of the cDNA or gDNA that made up the material.

Sequencing used immunoSEQ multiplex PCR; TCRdb keeps in-frame clones, though not all of them. Altogether approximately 210,000 clones are present, roughly 80% being singletons, with the ten largest covering approximately 0.97%. Those enrolled in Seattle joined during active infection and were followed longitudinally afterward. The sample consisted of peripheral blood. This sequence originates from a man aged 60 to 75 with COVID-19, enrolled during active disease. The chain combines TRBV6-6 with TRBJ1-2; unclear D gene. CDR3 in amino acids: CASSPEYGYTF. CDR3 sequence (DNA): TGTGCCAGTAGTCCGGAGTATGGCTACACCTTC.